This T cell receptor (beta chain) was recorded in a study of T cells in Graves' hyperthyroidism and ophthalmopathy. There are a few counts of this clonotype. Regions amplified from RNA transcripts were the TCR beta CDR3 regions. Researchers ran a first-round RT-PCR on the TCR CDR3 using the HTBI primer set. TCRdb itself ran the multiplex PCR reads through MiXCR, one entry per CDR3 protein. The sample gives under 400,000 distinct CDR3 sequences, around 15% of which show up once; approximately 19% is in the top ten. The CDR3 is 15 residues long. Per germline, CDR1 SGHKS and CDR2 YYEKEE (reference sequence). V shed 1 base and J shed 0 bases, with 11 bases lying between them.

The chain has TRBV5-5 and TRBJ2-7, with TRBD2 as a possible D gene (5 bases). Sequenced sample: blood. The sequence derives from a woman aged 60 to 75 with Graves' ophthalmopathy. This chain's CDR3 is CASSLSGTSSYEQYF. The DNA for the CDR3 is TGTGCCAGCAGCTTGTCGGGAACATCCTCCTACGAGCAGTACTTC.